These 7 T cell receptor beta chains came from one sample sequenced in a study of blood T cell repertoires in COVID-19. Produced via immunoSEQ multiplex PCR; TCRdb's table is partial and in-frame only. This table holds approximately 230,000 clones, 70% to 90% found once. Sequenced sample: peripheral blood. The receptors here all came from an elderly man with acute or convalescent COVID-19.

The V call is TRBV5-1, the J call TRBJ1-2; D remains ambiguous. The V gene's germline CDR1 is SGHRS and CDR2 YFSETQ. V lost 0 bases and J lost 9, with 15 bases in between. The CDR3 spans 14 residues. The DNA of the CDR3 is TGCGCCAGCAGCTTGGGGACTTATCAAAATAGCTACACCTTC. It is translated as CASSLGTYQNSYTF.

The CDR3 is CASGLDSGIYEKLFF. CDR3 nucleotides: TGTGCTAGTGGTTTGGACAGCGGGATTTATGAAAAACTGTTTTTT. The rearrangement uses TRBV12-5 and TRBJ1-4, with D unclear. Trimming left V 1 base short and J 6 bases short, with 12 bases between. The CDR3 runs to 15 residues. Germline CDR1 LGHNT, CDR2 FRNRAP.

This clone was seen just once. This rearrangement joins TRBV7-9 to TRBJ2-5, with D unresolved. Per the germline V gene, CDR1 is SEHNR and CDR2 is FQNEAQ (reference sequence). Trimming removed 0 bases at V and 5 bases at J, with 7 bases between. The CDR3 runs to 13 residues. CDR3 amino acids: CASSLARVETQYF. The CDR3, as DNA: TGTGCCAGCAGCTTAGCTCGTGTTGAGACCCAGTACTTC.

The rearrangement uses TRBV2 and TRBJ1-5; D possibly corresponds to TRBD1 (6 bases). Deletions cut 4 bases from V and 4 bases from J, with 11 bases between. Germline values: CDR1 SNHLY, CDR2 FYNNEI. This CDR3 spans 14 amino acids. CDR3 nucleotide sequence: TGTGCCAGCAGTGCTAACAGGGTGAATCAGCCCCAGCATTTT. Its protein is CASSANRVNQPQHF. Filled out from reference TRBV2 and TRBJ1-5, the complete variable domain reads EPEVTQTPSHQVTQMGQEVILRCVPISNHLYFYWYRQILGQKVEFLVSFYNNEISEKSEIFDDQFSVERPDGSNFTLKIRSTKLEDSAMYFCASSANRVNQPQHFGDGTRLSIL.

CDR3 loop: CASSVRLASTGELFF. The CDR3 coding sequence is TGTGCCAGCAGCGTCCGACTAGCATCTACCGGGGAGCTGTTTTTT. The gene calls are TRBV9 and TRBJ2-2; 7 bases map to TRBD2. Trimming at V came to 2 bases and at J to 5 bases, leaving 6 bases not matched to a gene. Germline CDR1 and CDR2: SGDLS and YYNGEE. This CDR3 has 15 residues.

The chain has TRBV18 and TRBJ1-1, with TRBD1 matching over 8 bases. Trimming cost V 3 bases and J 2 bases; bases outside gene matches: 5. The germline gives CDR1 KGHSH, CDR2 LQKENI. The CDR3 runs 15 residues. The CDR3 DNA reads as TGTGCCAGCTCACCTAGGACAGGGTTTAACACTGAAGCTTTCTTT. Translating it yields CASSPRTGFNTEAFF.

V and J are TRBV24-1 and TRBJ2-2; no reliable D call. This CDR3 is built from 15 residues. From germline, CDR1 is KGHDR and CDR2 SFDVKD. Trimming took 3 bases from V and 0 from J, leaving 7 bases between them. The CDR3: CATSDLSTNTGELFF. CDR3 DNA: TGTGCCACCAGTGATCTGTCTACGAACACCGGGGAGCTGTTTTTT.